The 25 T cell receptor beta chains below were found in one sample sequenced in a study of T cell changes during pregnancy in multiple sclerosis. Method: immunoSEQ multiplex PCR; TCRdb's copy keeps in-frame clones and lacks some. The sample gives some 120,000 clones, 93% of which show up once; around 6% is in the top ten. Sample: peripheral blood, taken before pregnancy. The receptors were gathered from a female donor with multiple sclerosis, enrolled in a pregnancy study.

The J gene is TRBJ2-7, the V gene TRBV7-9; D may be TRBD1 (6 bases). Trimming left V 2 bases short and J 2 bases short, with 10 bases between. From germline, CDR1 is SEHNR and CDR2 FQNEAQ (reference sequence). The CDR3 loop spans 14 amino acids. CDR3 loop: CASSLTGHPYEQYF. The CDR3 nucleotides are TGTGCCAGCAGCTTAACGGGACACCCCTACGAGCAGTACTTC.

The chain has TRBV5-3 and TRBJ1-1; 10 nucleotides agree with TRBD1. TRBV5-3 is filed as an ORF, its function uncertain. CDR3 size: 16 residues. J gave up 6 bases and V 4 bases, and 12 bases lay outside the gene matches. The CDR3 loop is CARSNSGTGDDAEAFF. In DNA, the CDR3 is TGTGCCAGAAGCAACTCCGGGACAGGGGATGACGCTGAAGCTTTCTTT.

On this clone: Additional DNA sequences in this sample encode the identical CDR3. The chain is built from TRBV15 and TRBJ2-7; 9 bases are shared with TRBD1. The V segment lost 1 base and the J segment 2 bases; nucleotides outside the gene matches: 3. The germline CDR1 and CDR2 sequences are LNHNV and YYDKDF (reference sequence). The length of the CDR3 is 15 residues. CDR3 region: CATSRAGTGTYEQYF. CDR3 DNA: TGTGCCACCAGCAGAGCTGGGACAGGGACCTACGAGCAGTACTTC.

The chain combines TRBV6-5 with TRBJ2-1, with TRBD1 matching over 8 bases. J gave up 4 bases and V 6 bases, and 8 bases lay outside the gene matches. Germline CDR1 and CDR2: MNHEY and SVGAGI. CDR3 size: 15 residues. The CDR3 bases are TGTGCCAGCAGCATAGACAGGGGAGCATACAATGAGCAGTTCTTC. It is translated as CASSIDRGAYNEQFF.

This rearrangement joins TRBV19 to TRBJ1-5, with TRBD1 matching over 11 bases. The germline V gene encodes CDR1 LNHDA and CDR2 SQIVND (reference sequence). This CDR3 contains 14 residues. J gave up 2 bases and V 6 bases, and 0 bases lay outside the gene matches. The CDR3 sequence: CASRGQGGNQPQHF. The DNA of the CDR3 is TGTGCCAGTAGGGGACAGGGGGGCAATCAGCCCCAGCATTTT.

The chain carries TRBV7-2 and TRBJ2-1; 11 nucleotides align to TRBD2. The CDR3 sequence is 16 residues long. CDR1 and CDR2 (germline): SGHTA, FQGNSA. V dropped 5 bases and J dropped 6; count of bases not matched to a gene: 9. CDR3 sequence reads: CASSLLAGAAFNEQFF. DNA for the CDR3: TGTGCCAGCAGCCTACTAGCGGGGGCGGCCTTCAATGAGCAGTTCTTC. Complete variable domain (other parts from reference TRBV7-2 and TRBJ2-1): GAGVSQSPSNKVTEKGKDVELRCDPISGHTALYWYRQSLGQGLEFLIYFQGNSAPDKSGLPSDRFSAERTGGSVSTLTIQRTQQEDSAVYLCASSLLAGAAFNEQFFGPGTRLTVL.

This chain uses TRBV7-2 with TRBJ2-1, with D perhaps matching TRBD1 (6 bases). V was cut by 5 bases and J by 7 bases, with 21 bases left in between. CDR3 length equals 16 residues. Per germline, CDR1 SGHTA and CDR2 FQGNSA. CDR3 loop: CASSQQGRRPPNEQFF. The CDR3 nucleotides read TGTGCCAGCAGCCAACAGGGACGGAGGCCCCCGAATGAGCAGTTCTTC.

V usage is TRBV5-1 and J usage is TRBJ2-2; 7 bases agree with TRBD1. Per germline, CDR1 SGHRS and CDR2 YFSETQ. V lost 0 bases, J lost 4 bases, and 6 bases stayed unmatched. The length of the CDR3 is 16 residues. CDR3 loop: CASSLGGQRGTGELFF. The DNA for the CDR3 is TGCGCCAGCAGCTTGGGGGGACAGAGGGGCACCGGGGAGCTGTTTTTT.

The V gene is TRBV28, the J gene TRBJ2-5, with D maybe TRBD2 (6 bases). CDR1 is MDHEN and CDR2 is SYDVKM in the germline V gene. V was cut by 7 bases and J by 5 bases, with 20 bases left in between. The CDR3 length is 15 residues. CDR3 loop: CASIRPGRDKETQYF. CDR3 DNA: TGTGCCAGCATCCGACCGGGGCGGGATAAGGAGACCCAGTACTTC.

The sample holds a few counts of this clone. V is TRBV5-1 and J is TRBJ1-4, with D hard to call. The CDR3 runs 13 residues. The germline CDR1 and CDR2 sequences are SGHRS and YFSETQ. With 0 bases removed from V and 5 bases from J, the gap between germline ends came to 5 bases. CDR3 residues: CASSLVLNEKLFF. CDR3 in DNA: TGCGCCAGCAGCTTGGTTCTCAATGAAAAACTGTTTTTT.

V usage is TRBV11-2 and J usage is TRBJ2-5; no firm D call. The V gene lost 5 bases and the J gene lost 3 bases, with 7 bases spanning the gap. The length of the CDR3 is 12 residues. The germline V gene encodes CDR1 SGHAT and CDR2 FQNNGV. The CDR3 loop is CASSATEETQYF. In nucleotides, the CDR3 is TGTGCCAGCAGCGCAACAGAAGAGACCCAGTACTTC.

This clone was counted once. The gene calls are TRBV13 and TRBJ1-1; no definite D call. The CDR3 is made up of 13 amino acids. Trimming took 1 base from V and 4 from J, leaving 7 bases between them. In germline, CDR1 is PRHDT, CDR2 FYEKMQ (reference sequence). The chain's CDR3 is CASSLVLITEAFF. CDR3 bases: TGTGCCAGCAGCTTAGTGCTAATCACTGAAGCTTTCTTT.

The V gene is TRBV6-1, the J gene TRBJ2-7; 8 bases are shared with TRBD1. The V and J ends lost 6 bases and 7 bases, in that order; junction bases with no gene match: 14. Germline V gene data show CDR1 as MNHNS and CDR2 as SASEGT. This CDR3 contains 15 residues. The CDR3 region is CASSPGTGALSEQYF. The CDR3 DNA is TGTGCCAGCAGCCCCGGGACAGGCGCCCTATCGGAGCAGTACTTC.

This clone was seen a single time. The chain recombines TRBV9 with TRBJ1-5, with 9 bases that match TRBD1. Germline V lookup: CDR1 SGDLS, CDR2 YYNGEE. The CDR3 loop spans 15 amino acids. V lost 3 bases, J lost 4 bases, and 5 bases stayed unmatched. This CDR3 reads CASSEGQGVNQPQHF. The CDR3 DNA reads TGTGCCAGCAGCGAGGGACAGGGTGTTAATCAGCCCCAGCATTTT.

The CDR3, as DNA: TGTGCCAGCAGCTTAGCCCCGACAGGGGTCACTGAAGCTTTCTTT. It specifies CASSLAPTGVTEAFF. The chain is built from TRBV11-2 and TRBJ1-1; 8 bases agree with TRBD1. Per the germline V gene, CDR1 is SGHAT and CDR2 is FQNNGV. The CDR3 is 15 amino acids. The trim removed 1 base at V and 4 bases at J, leaving 5 bases unmatched.

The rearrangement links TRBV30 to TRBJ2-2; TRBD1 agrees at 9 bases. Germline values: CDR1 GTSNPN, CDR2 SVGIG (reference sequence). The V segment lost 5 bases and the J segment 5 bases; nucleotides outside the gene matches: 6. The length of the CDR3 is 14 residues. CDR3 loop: CAWEGTGWTGELFF. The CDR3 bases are TGTGCCTGGGAGGGGACAGGGTGGACCGGGGAGCTGTTTTTT.

The CDR3: CASSEVEGGNQPQHF. Here the CDR3 DNA reads TGTGCCAGCAGTGAGGTGGAAGGGGGCAATCAGCCCCAGCATTTT. The chain has TRBV2 and TRBJ1-5; possibly TRBD1 for D (5 bases). In germline, CDR1 is SNHLY, CDR2 FYNNEI. V was clipped by 3 bases and J by 2 bases, with 11 bases between them. The CDR3 contains 15 residues.

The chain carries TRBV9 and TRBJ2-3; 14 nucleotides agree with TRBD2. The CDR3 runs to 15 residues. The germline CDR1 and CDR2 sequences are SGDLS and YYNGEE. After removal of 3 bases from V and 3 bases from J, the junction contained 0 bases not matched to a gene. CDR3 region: CASSGLAGGTDTQYF. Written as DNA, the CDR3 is TGTGCCAGCAGCGGACTAGCGGGAGGGACAGATACGCAGTATTTT.

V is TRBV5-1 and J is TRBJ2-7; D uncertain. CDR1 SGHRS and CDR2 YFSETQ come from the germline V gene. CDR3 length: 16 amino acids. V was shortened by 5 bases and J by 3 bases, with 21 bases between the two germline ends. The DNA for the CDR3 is TGCGCCAGCAGAGTCAACCTCCTAGGTACACACTACGAGCAGTACTTC. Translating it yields CASRVNLLGTHYEQYF.

The CDR3 here is CASSPQAADGELFF. CDR3 coding DNA: TGTGCCAGCAGCCCCCAAGCGGCAGACGGGGAGCTGTTTTTT. The chain couples TRBV9 to TRBJ2-2, with D possibly TRBD2 on 5 matching bases. CDR1 and CDR2 (germline): SGDLS, YYNGEE. The CDR3 runs to 14 residues. The V gene lost 4 bases and the J gene lost 7 bases, with 14 bases spanning the gap.

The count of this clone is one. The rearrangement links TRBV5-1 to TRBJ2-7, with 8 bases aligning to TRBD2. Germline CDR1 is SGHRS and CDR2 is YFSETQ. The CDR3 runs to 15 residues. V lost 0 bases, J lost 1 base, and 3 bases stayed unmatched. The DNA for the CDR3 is TGCGCCAGCAGCTTGGTACGGGGGGGTTCCTACGAGCAGTACTTC. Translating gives CASSLVRGGSYEQYF.

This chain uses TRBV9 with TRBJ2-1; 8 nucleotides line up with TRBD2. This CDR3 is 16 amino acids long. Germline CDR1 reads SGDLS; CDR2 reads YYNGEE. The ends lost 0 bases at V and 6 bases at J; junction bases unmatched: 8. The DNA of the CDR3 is TGTGCCAGCAGCGTAGTGAGCGGGAGAAGGTTCAATGAGCAGTTCTTC. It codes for CASSVVSGRRFNEQFF.

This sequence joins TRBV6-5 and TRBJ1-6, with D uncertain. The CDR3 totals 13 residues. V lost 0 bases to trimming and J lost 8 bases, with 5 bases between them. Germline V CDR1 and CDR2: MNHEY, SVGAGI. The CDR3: CASSYSRDSPLHF. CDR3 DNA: TGTGCCAGCAGTTACTCGAGGGATTCACCCCTCCACTTT.

CDR3 sequence (DNA): TGTGCCAGCAGCTCCTATAGCGGGAGGGCCACGGATACGCAGTATTTT. The encoded protein is CASSSYSGRATDTQYF. The rearrangement joins TRBV9 to TRBJ2-3; 11 nucleotides line up with TRBD2. V was pared by 4 bases and J by 6 bases, with 10 bases of the junction left unmatched. Germline loops: CDR1 SGDLS, CDR2 YYNGEE. The CDR3 has 16 residues.

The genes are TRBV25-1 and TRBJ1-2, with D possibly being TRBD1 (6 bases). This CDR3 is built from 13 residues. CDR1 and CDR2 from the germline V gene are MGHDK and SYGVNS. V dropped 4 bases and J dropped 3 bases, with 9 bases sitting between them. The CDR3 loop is CASSGQEDYGYTF. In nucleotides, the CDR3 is TGTGCCAGCAGTGGACAGGAAGACTATGGCTACACCTTC.